This TCR beta chain is from a study of T cells after yellow fever vaccination. Study-wide findings and caveats: Post-booster reappearance was seen for most primary-vaccination clones (about 96% CD4, roughly 86% CD8).

Each CDR3 protein gets one entry after TCRdb re-called the 5' RACE reads with MiXCR. This table has 500,000 to 650,000 distinct CDR3 sequences, less than 20% appearing once. In its sample, this clonotype was seen a few times. Its specificity is unknown. The V gene end was trimmed by 7 bases and the J gene end by 4 bases; junction bases not matched to a gene: 6. This CDR3 spans 14 amino acids. The chain couples TRBV12-3 or TRBV12-4 to TRBJ2-1, with 8 bases matching TRBD2. The clonotype comes from a young man who received the YFV17D yellow fever vaccine. Material: PBMCs, obtained around 5 days after the first yellow fever vaccination. CDR3 DNA: TGTGCCAGCAACCGGGGGGGCCGATACAATGAGCAGTTCTTC. Its protein is CASNRGGRYNEQFF.